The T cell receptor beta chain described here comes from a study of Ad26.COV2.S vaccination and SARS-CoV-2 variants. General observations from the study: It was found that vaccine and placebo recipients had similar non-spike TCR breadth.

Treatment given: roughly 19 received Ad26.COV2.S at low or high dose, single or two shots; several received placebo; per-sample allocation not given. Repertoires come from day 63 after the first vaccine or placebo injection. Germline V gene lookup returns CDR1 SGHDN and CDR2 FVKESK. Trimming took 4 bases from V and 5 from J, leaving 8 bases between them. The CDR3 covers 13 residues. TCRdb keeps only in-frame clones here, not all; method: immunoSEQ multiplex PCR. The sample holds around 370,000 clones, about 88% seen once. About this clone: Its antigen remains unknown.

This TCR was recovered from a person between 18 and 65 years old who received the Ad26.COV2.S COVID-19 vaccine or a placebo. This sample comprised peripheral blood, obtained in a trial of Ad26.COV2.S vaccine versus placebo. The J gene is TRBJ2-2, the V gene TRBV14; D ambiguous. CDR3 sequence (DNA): TGTGCCAGCAGCCTGATTCCTACCGGGGAGCTGTTTTTT. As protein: CASSLIPTGELFF. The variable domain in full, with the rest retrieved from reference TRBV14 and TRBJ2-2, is EAGVTQFPSHSVIEKGQTVTLRCDPISGHDNLYWYRRVMGKEIKFLLHFVKESKQDESGMPNNRFLAERTGGTYSTLKVQPAELEDSGVYFCASSLIPTGELFFGEGSRLTVL.